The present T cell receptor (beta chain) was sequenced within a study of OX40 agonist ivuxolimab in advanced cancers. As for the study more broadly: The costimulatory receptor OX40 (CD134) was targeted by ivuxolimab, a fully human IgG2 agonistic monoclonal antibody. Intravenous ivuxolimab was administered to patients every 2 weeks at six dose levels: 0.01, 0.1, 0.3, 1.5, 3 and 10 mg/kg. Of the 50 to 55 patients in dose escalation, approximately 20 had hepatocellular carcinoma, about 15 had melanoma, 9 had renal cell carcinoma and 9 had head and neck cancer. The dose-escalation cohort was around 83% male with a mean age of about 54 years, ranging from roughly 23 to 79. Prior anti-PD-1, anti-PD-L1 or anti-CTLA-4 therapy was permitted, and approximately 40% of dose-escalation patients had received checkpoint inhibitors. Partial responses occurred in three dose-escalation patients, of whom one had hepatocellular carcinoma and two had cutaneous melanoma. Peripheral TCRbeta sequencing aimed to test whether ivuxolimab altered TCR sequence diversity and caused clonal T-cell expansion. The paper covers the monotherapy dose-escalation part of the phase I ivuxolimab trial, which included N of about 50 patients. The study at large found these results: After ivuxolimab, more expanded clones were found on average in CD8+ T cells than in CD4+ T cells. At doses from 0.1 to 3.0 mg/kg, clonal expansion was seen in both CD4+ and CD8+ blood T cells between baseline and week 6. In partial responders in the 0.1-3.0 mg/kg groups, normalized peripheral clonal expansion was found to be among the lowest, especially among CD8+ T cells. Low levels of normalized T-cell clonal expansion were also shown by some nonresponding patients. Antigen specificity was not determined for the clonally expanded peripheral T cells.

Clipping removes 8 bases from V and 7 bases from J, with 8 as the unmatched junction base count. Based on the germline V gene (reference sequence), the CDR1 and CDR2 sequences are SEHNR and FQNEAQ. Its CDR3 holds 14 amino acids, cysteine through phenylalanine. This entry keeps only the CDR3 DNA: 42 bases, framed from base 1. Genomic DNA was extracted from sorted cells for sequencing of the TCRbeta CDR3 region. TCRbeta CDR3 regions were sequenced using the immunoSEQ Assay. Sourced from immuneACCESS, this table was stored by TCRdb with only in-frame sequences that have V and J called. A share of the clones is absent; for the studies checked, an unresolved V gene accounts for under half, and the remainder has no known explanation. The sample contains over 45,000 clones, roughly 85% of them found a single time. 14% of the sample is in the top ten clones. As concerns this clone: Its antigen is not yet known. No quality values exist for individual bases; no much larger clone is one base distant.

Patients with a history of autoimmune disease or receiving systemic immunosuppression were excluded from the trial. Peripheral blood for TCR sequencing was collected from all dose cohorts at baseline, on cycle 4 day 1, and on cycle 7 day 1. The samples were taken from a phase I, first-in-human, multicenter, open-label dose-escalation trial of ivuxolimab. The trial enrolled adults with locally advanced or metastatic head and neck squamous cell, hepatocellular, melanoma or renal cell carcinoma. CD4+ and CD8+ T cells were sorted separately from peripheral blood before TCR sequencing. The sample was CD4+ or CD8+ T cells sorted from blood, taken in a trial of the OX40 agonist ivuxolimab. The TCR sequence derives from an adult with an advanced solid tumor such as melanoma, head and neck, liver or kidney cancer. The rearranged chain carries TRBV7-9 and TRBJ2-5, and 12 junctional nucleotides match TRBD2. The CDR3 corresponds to CASATSGRPGTQYF. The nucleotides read TGTGCCAGCGCTACTAGCGGGAGGCCTGGGACCCAGTACTTC. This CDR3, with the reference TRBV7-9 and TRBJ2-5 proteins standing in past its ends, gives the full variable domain DTGVSQNPRHKITKRGQNVTFRCDPISEHNRLYWYRQTLGQGPEFLTYFQNEAQLEKSRLLSDRFSAERPKGSFSTLEIQRTEQGDSAMYLCASATSGRPGTQYFGPGTRLLVL.